This T cell receptor beta chain comes out of a study of blood T cells in healthy people across ages. Overall study findings and caveats: Relative to aged donors, long-lived donors carried more naive CD4+ cells and displayed higher diversity. TCR beta diversity tracked closely with naive T cell percentage. As age increased, TCR beta diversity per million T cells fell in a roughly linear fashion. Diversity figures based on one million T cells were deemed too low.

Primed by a sample-barcoded 5' primer and a J-beta primer mix, a second PCR proceeded for about 6 to 12 cycles. MiXCR was run by TCRdb on the 5' RACE reads, yielding one entry per CDR3 protein. The table records around 1,000,000 distinct CDR3 sequences, under 40% of them present only once. Remarks on this clonotype: Its antigen is not identified.

The CDR3 has 17 amino acids. With V trimmed by 3 bases and J by 5 bases, 15 bases remained unmatched. CDR1 and CDR2 from the germline V gene are SGHTA and FQGNSA. The chain recombines TRBV7-2 with TRBJ1-1; 7 nucleotides match TRBD1. The clonotype originates from a man between 18 and 29 years old in good health. The sequencing sample was made of blood. CDR3 in amino acids: CASSLTSVAGGRTEAFF. DNA of the CDR3: TGTGCCAGCAGCTTGACGTCCGTGGCAGGGGGGAGGACTGAAGCTTTCTTT.